This T cell receptor beta chain was captured by sequencing in a study of identical twins. Study-level points and caveats: Low generation probability was overrepresented in out-of-frame alpha sequences shared by twins. Models, which agreed with sharing between unrelated individuals, nonetheless underestimated the out-of-frame TCR alpha sharing seen in monozygotic twins.

Template switching, a step in the protocol, added a universal primer site, and cDNA carried unique molecular identifiers. From the 5' RACE reads, TCRdb called clonotypes with MiXCR, one entry per CDR3 protein. The sample lists 510,000 or so distinct CDR3 sequences; roughly 15% were seen once. V lost 3 bases and J lost 4, with 13 bases in between. This CDR3 contains 14 residues. Germline values: CDR1 LGHNT, CDR2 FRNRAP. This clonotype occurred a few times. Antigen unknown. The sample was also linked to a second study, of yellow fever vaccine responses in identical twins. That work states: Twin vaccine T cell responses reportedly seemed partly convergent, partly personalized.

The specimen was CD4+ T cells sorted from blood. The V gene is TRBV12-5, the J gene TRBJ2-7; D might be TRBD1 (6 bases). The receptor comes from a woman under 30 in good health. CDR3 nucleotides: TGTGCTAGTGGTTTAGGGGACATACGATACGAGCAGTACGTC. Translation gives CASGLGDIRYEQYV.